These 10 T cell receptor beta chains were sequenced from one sample in a study of cytomegalovirus exposure and HLA in healthy donors. Only in-frame clones appear in the TCRdb table, and some are missing; sequencing was by immunoSEQ multiplex PCR. The data contain about 55,000 clones, around nine tenths of them singletons. The sample taken for sequencing was PBMCs. These receptor sequences come from a man between 18 and 35 years old in good health and CMV-seronegative.

The chain couples TRBV6-6 to TRBJ1-2; 10 bases are shared with TRBD1. The length of the CDR3 is 14 residues. V shed 6 bases and J 2 bases; nucleotides not matched to a gene: 3. The germline CDR1 and CDR2 sequences are MNHNY and SVGAGI (reference sequence). The CDR3, as DNA: TGTGCCAGCAGACGACAGGGGGCGAACTATGGCTACACCTTC. This translates into CASRRQGANYGYTF.

This chain links TRBV7-6 with TRBJ1-4, with 8 bases lining up with TRBD1. Germline V gene data show CDR1 as SGHVS and CDR2 as FNYEAQ. V lost 5 bases to trimming and J lost 10 bases; unmatched junction nucleotides: 9. The CDR3 contains 14 residues. CDR3 loop: CASSETGAFAKLFF. CDR3 in DNA: TGTGCCAGCAGCGAGACAGGGGCATTCGCAAAACTGTTTTTT.

This sequence joins TRBV6-5 and TRBJ2-2; 7 nucleotides line up with TRBD1. J gave up 4 bases and V 6 bases, and 2 bases lay outside the gene matches. The germline gives CDR1 MNHEY, CDR2 SVGAGI. The CDR3 is 13 amino acids. The chain's CDR3 is CASRNRGTGELFF. The DNA of the CDR3 is TGTGCCAGCAGGAACAGGGGCACCGGGGAGCTGTTTTTT.

The chain recombines TRBV25-1 with TRBJ1-2, with 9 positions matching TRBD1. The CDR3 covers 14 residues. Per germline, CDR1 MGHDK and CDR2 SYGVNS. V shed 5 bases and J 4 bases; nucleotides not matched to a gene: 5. Here the CDR3 DNA reads TGTGCCAGCAGTCAACCGGGACAGGGCTATGGCTACACCTTC. Amino acids: CASSQPGQGYGYTF.

This chain connects TRBV18 to TRBJ2-1; a weak D match, TRBD2 (5 bases). This CDR3 is 15 amino acids long. Germline V gene sequence: CDR1 KGHSH, CDR2 LQKENI. V lost 2 bases and J 1 base, leaving 9 bases between the germline ends. The CDR3 loop reads CASSPSGRSYNEQFF. DNA for the CDR3: TGTGCCAGCTCACCAAGCGGTAGGTCCTACAATGAGCAGTTCTTC.

This sequence joins TRBV5-1 and TRBJ2-5; D might be TRBD1 (6 bases). The germline gives CDR1 SGHRS, CDR2 YFSETQ. V lost 4 bases to trimming and J lost 5 bases, with 15 bases between them. This CDR3 is built from 14 residues. The CDR3 nucleotides read TGCGCCAGCAGCCCGGGTGACAGGAGCGAGACCCAGTACTTC. Translated, it gives CASSPGDRSETQYF.

The genes are TRBV28 and TRBJ2-5, with D perhaps TRBD1 (6 bases). The germline V and J ends were trimmed by 3 bases and 4 bases, with 18 bases remaining between them. Germline CDR1 is MDHEN and CDR2 is SYDVKM. This CDR3 has 16 amino acids. The DNA for the CDR3 is TGTGCCAGCAGTTTTTGGACAACAGGGCCTCGAGAGACCCAGTACTTC. Translation: CASSFWTTGPRETQYF.

The chain combines TRBV7-9 with TRBJ2-7; weak D call: TRBD1 (5 bases). Trimming stripped 5 bases from V and 6 bases from J, with 14 bases between. The germline CDR1 and CDR2 sequences are SEHNR and FQNEAQ (reference sequence). The CDR3 length is 13 residues. The CDR3 bases are TGTGCCAGCAGCGACCAGGGTTTACTCGAGCAGTACTTC. Encoded protein: CASSDQGLLEQYF.

The rearrangement uses TRBV2 and TRBJ1-4, with 7 bases that match TRBD1. This CDR3 region has 15 residues. V shed 5 bases, J shed 1 base, and the junction held 4 bases outside the gene matches. Germline V gives CDR1 SNHLY, CDR2 FYNNEI. As DNA, the CDR3 is TGTGCCAGCAGTCCTCGACAGGGAACTAATGAAAAACTGTTTTTT. Amino acids: CASSPRQGTNEKLFF.

This sequence joins TRBV19 and TRBJ1-4; 8 bases line up with TRBD1. The CDR3 is 15 residues long. V lost 6 bases to trimming and J lost 12 bases; unmatched junction nucleotides: 15. Per the germline V gene, CDR1 is LNHDA and CDR2 is SQIVND (reference sequence). Here the CDR3 DNA reads TGTGCCAGTAGCGACCGCTACAGGGGGGATTTTGAACTGTTTTTT. Residues: CASSDRYRGDFELFF. Full variable domain (missing parts from reference TRBV19 and TRBJ1-4): DGGITQSPKYLFRKEGQNVTLSCEQNLNHDAMYWYRQDPGQGLRLIYYSQIVNDFQKGDIAEGYSVSREKKESFPLTVTSAQKNPTAFYLCASSDRYRGDFELFFGSGTQLSVL.